This TCR beta chain came from a study of type 1 regulatory T cells. TCRdb reprocessed the reads via MiXCR and lists one record per CDR3 protein. In the table there are about 42,000 distinct CDR3 sequences, 12% of which are singletons. This clonotype was picked up a small number of times. No antigen is known for it. Germline V CDR1 and CDR2: GTSNPN, SVGIG (reference sequence). The CDR3 spans 13 residues. V trimming: 4 bases; J trimming: 7 bases; junction bases outside the gene matches: 4. The chain carries TRBV30 and TRBJ2-1, with 10 positions matching TRBD1. The sample was cultured non-Tr1 T cells, either the whole culture or a sorted T cell fraction (not recorded which). The TCR sequence derives from a human donor in good health. The CDR3 sequence: CAWTGTGVNEQFF. CDR3 DNA sequence: TGTGCCTGGACCGGGACAGGGGTGAATGAGCAGTTCTTC.